Presented here are 27 T cell receptor beta chains from one specimen sequenced in a study of blood T cell repertoires in COVID-19. Repertoires were generated with immunoSEQ multiplex PCR, while TCRdb's copy carries only in-frame clones and drops some. In the table there are 290,000 or so clones, 91% of which are singletons. Sequencing was done on a sample of peripheral blood. The source is a woman aged 30 to 39 with COVID-19, enrolled during active disease.

V is TRBV5-1 and J is TRBJ2-2, with TRBD2 matching 12 bases. This CDR3 region has 16 residues. Germline values: CDR1 SGHRS, CDR2 YFSETQ. Trimming removed 3 bases from V and 2 bases from J; junction bases left unmatched: 2. The CDR3 DNA is TGCGCCAGCAGCTATGGACTAGCGGGAAACACCGGGGAGCTGTTTTTT. Amino acids: CASSYGLAGNTGELFF.

V and J are TRBV6-6 and TRBJ2-5; 14 positions agree with TRBD2. The CDR3 has 15 amino acids. Germline V lookup: CDR1 MNHNY, CDR2 SVGAGI (reference sequence). With 5 bases clipped from V and 1 base from J, the junction kept 0 bases outside the gene matches. This CDR3 is CASSGLAGGQETQYF. Here the CDR3 DNA reads TGTGCCAGCAGTGGACTAGCGGGAGGCCAAGAGACCCAGTACTTC.

This chain joins TRBV7-9 and TRBJ1-2; maybe TRBD1 (6 bases). V was cut by 5 bases and J by 11 bases, with 21 bases left in between. The CDR3 sequence is 14 residues long. CDR1 is SEHNR and CDR2 is FQNEAQ in the germline V gene (reference sequence). CDR3 loop: CASSPGPDSPGYTF. The CDR3, as DNA: TGTGCCAGCAGCCCAGGCCCGGACAGTCCGGGGTACACCTTC. Together with reference TRBV7-9 and TRBJ1-2, the CDR3 gives the full variable domain: DTGVSQNPRHKITKRGQNVTFRCDPISEHNRLYWYRQTLGQGPEFLTYFQNEAQLEKSRLLSDRFSAERPKGSFSTLEIQRTEQGDSAMYLCASSPGPDSPGYTFGSGTRLTVV.

The CDR3 DNA is TGCAGCGTTGAAATCAGGTACGAGCAGTACTTC. Its translation: CSVEIRYEQYF. The V gene is TRBV29-1, the J gene TRBJ2-7; no reliable D call. The CDR3 covers 11 residues. With 2 bases removed from V and 4 bases from J, the gap between germline ends came to 6 bases. From germline, CDR1 is SQVTM and CDR2 ANQGSEA.

The gene calls are TRBV7-9 and TRBJ1-1; 9 bases map to TRBD1. V dropped 5 bases and J dropped 8; count of bases not matched to a gene: 15. Per germline, CDR1 SEHNR and CDR2 FQNEAQ (reference sequence). The CDR3 extends over 16 amino acids. CDR3 loop: CASSPRTGALIGEAFF. CDR3 coding DNA: TGTGCCAGCAGCCCTCGGACAGGGGCCCTAATAGGAGAAGCTTTCTTT.

The chain combines TRBV19 with TRBJ2-5; D is unclear. Germline V gene lookup returns CDR1 LNHDA and CDR2 SQIVND (reference sequence). The V end lost 6 bases, the J end lost 1 base, and 12 bases lay between the germline ends. This CDR3 is 14 amino acids long. The DNA for the CDR3 is TGTGCCAGTAGCGCTGGTGACACCCAAGAGACCCAGTACTTC. The encoded protein is CASSAGDTQETQYF.

The gene calls are TRBV6-4 and TRBJ2-1, with D possibly TRBD1 on 5 matching bases. Germline lookup yields CDR1 MRHNA and CDR2 SNTAGT. V dropped 0 bases and J dropped 7 bases, with 16 bases sitting between them. The CDR3 is 16 amino acids. The CDR3 protein is CASSDSAGKGLNEQFF. In DNA form, the CDR3 reads TGTGCCAGCAGTGACTCAGCAGGGAAAGGGTTAAATGAGCAGTTCTTC.

The chain has TRBV2 and TRBJ2-5; D is ambiguous. CDR3 length equals 15 residues. V was clipped by 3 bases and J by 3 bases, with 14 bases between them. The V gene's germline CDR1 is SNHLY and CDR2 FYNNEI. The DNA for the CDR3 is TGTGCCAGCAGTGAGGCCGTCAGTTTAAAAGAGACCCAGTACTTC. Its protein is CASSEAVSLKETQYF.

The chain recombines TRBV3-1 (or the pseudogene TRBV3-2) with TRBJ2-3; 14 bases map to TRBD2. The CDR3 sequence is 15 residues long. J lost 5 bases, V lost 6 bases, and 4 bases had no gene match. Germline-derived CDR1 and CDR2 are LGHDT and YNNKEL (reference sequence). In nucleotides, the CDR3 is TGTGCCAGCAGTCCCGGACTAGCGGGAGGAGATACGCAGTATTTT. Protein sequence: CASSPGLAGGDTQYF.

This chain connects TRBV24-1 to TRBJ2-7, with 10 positions matching TRBD1. Per the germline V gene, CDR1 is KGHDR and CDR2 is SFDVKD. Trimming took 3 bases from V and 4 from J; bases not matched to a gene: 5. The CDR3 is 15 amino acids. The CDR3 sequence is CATSDTGQGGYEQYF. The CDR3 DNA follows: TGTGCCACCAGTGATACCGGACAGGGGGGGTACGAGCAGTACTTC.

The rearrangement uses TRBV28 and TRBJ1-1; a weak D match, TRBD1 (6 bases). Germline assignment: CDR1 MDHEN and CDR2 SYDVKM. Trimming took 5 bases from V and 1 from J, leaving 20 bases between them. CDR3 length equals 17 residues. The CDR3 here is CASSLVLQGGANTEAFF. Written as DNA, the CDR3 is TGTGCCAGCAGTCTTGTACTACAGGGTGGAGCGAACACTGAAGCTTTCTTT.

The V gene is TRBV3-1 (or the pseudogene TRBV3-2), the J gene TRBJ2-7, with D perhaps matching TRBD1 (5 bases). Germline V gene sequence: CDR1 LGHDT, CDR2 YNNKEL (reference sequence). V lost 0 bases and J 1 base, leaving 10 bases between the germline ends. The CDR3 is made up of 15 amino acids. CDR3 residues: CASSQDQGQSYEQYF. The CDR3 DNA reads as TGTGCCAGCAGCCAAGATCAGGGCCAATCCTACGAGCAGTACTTC.

The rearrangement links TRBV5-8 to TRBJ1-5; 9 nucleotides line up with TRBD1. Germline V gene lookup returns CDR1 SGHTS and CDR2 YDEGEE. This CDR3 has 16 residues. Trimming removed 4 bases from V and 2 bases from J; junction bases left unmatched: 7. CDR3 nucleotide sequence: TGTGCCAGCAGCCGGGACAGGGTTCCTCGCAATCAGCCCCAGCATTTT. Protein product: CASSRDRVPRNQPQHF.

The chain carries TRBV30 and TRBJ2-3; D is uncertain. Germline values: CDR1 GTSNPN, CDR2 SVGIG (reference sequence). Between the trimmed V and J ends, which lost 4 bases and 5 bases, there was a span of 13 bases. This CDR3 has 13 amino acids. The CDR3 DNA sequence: TGTGCCTGGAAAAGGCGTGAGGTAGATACGCAGTATTTT. This encodes CAWKRREVDTQYF. Combining the CDR3 with reference TRBV30 and TRBJ2-3 gives the whole variable domain SQTIHQWPATLVQPVGSPLSLECTVEGTSNPNLYWYRQAAGRGLQLLFYSVGIGQISSEVPQNLSASRPQDRQFILSSKKLLLSDSGFYLCAWKRREVDTQYFGPGTRLTVL.

V gene TRBV2 combines with J gene TRBJ2-5; 9 bases agree with TRBD1. CDR1 SNHLY and CDR2 FYNNEI come from the germline V gene. V trimming: 5 bases; J trimming: 5 bases; junction bases outside the gene matches: 9. The CDR3 has 15 residues. CDR3 DNA sequence: TGTGCCAGCAGTCTGAACAGGGGGCGCGAGGAGACCCAGTACTTC. This gives the protein CASSLNRGREETQYF.

The rearrangement links TRBV6-1 to TRBJ1-5; 7 nucleotides match TRBD1. The length of the CDR3 is 18 residues. Losses at the gene ends were 0 bases for V and 4 bases for J; bases not matched to a gene: 12. Looked up from germline, CDR1 is MNHNS and CDR2 is SASEGT. DNA of the CDR3: TGTGCCAGCAGTGAAGCGCTTAAATTTGCAGGGGGTAATCAGCCCCAGCATTTT. Its protein is CASSEALKFAGGNQPQHF.

The chain is built from TRBV27 and TRBJ1-1; maybe TRBD1 (5 bases). The CDR3 has 14 residues. Trimming took 8 bases from V and 0 from J, leaving 13 bases between them. Looked up from germline, CDR1 is MNHEY and CDR2 is SMNVEV (reference sequence). CDR3 coding DNA: TGTGCCAGCGCGACGACAGTTATGAACACTGAAGCTTTCTTT. Translation: CASATTVMNTEAFF.

The chain employs TRBV5-1 and TRBJ2-7; 9 bases align to TRBD1. CDR3 length equals 15 residues. Germline trimming cut 3 bases from V and 0 bases from J; bases unmatched to any gene: 4. Germline values: CDR1 SGHRS, CDR2 YFSETQ. The CDR3 DNA sequence: TGCGCCAGCAGCTCAGACAGGGGGATCTCCTACGAGCAGTACTTC. Translating it yields CASSSDRGISYEQYF.

The gene calls are TRBV24-1 and TRBJ2-2; 8 bases are a match to TRBD1. Germline V CDR1 and CDR2: KGHDR, SFDVKD. The trim removed 2 bases at V and 1 base at J, leaving 2 bases unmatched. The length of the CDR3 is 16 residues. CDR3 in DNA: TGTGCCACCAGTGATTATGGGACAGGGAACACCGGGGAGCTGTTTTTT. It specifies CATSDYGTGNTGELFF.

This clone was recorded only once. This chain uses TRBV28 with TRBJ2-7; 10 bases fit TRBD2. With V trimmed by 5 bases and J by 1 base, 5 bases remained unmatched. The germline gives CDR1 MDHEN, CDR2 SYDVKM. This CDR3 spans 15 amino acids. The CDR3 DNA is TGTGCCAGCAGTACCCCTAGCGGGAGATCCTACGAGCAGTACTTC. It is translated as CASSTPSGRSYEQYF.

The rearrangement uses TRBV24-1 and TRBJ2-1; no firm D call. The CDR3 totals 12 residues. Germline loops: CDR1 KGHDR, CDR2 SFDVKD. V gave up 3 bases and J gave up 8 bases, with 7 bases separating them. The CDR3 loop reads CATSDPVHEQFF. In nucleotides, the CDR3 is TGTGCCACCAGTGATCCAGTACATGAGCAGTTCTTC.

The rearrangement joins TRBV6-5 to TRBJ1-1; possible D gene TRBD1, 6 bases. Trimming shortened V by 10 bases and J by 1 base, and 13 bases separated the two germline ends. The germline V gene encodes CDR1 MNHEY and CDR2 SVGAGI. This CDR3 spans 13 amino acids. CDR3 DNA: TGTGCCACCAAGGGGGGGCAGAACACTGAAGCTTTCTTT. It is translated as CATKGGQNTEAFF.

This chain joins TRBV29-1 and TRBJ2-7, with 7 bases lining up with TRBD1. V shed 5 bases, J shed 2 bases, and the junction held 6 bases outside the gene matches. Germline V lookup: CDR1 SQVTM, CDR2 ANQGSEA. CDR3 length: 13 amino acids. The CDR3 region is CSVLRDSAYEQYF. DNA for the CDR3: TGCAGCGTTCTCCGGGACAGTGCCTACGAGCAGTACTTC.

CDR3 region: CAARDSSNQPQHF. The CDR3, as DNA: TGTGCCGCCCGGGACAGCAGCAATCAGCCCCAGCATTTT. The rearrangement joins TRBV27 to TRBJ1-5, with TRBD1 identical over 7 bases. Trimming cost V 11 bases and J 1 base; bases outside gene matches: 5. CDR1 is MNHEY and CDR2 is SMNVEV in the germline V gene (reference sequence). The CDR3 has 13 amino acids.

V usage is TRBV11-3 and J usage is TRBJ2-3; TRBD2 aligns across 12 bases. The germline CDR1 and CDR2 sequences are SGHNT and YENEEA. J was trimmed by 4 bases and V by 8 bases; bases with no gene match: 16. CDR3 size: 18 residues. The CDR3 is CASSKRPQASGRADTQYF. Written as DNA, the CDR3 is TGTGCCAGCTCCAAACGACCCCAAGCTAGCGGGAGGGCAGATACGCAGTATTTT.

J is TRBJ2-1 and V is TRBV27; weak D call: TRBD1 (6 bases). The CDR3 runs to 15 residues. Trimming took 7 bases from V and 2 from J, leaving 15 bases between them. Germline V gene data show CDR1 as MNHEY and CDR2 as SMNVEV (reference sequence). In DNA, the CDR3 is TGTGCCAGCAACGTAGATTGGGGGCCCTACAATGAGCAGTTCTTC. This sequence encodes CASNVDWGPYNEQFF.

The rearrangement links TRBV5-1 to TRBJ1-4, with D hard to call. CDR3 length equals 13 residues. Trimming stripped 0 bases from V and 5 bases from J, with 5 bases between. Germline V gene lookup returns CDR1 SGHRS and CDR2 YFSETQ. CDR3 sequence (DNA): TGCGCCAGCAGCTTGGACATAAATGAAAAACTGTTTTTT. It is translated as CASSLDINEKLFF.